Detailed here is one TCR beta chain. What it binds is unknown. Naive and memory CD4+ T cell DNA was deep-sequenced without culture. Sequencing was performed with immunoSEQ multiplex PCR; in TCRdb, only in-frame clones are kept and a portion is missing. The sample lists about 64,000 clones, approximately 94% occurring once. This sample was taken from a study of CD4 T cells in relation to SARS-CoV-2 and coronaviruses. Study conclusions and caveats: The cross-reactivity analysis covered only spike protein, not other viral proteins. SARS-CoV-2-driven expansion was significantly weaker in crossreactive than monoreactive clones. Culture-expanded clones reflect memory recall rather than primary priming during culture.

Before the COVID-19 pandemic, during about 2011-2019, CD4+ T cells were taken from unexposed donors. With V trimmed by 6 bases and J by 3 bases, 6 bases remained unmatched. The CDR3 is 15 amino acids. CDR1 and CDR2 (germline): MDHEN, SYDVKM. This chain joins TRBV28 and TRBJ1-4; 8 bases align to TRBD1. Sequenced material: naive CD4+ T cells from PBMCs. Subset in this sample: naive CD4+ T cells isolated by negative enrichment. This sequence originates from a human donor in good health. CDR3 protein: CASRDTGGSNEKLFF. The CDR3 DNA is TGTGCCAGCAGAGATACAGGGGGTTCTAATGAAAAACTGTTTTTT.